A selection of T cell receptor beta chains follows, all from one sample in a study of blood T cell repertoires in COVID-19. Sequencing used immunoSEQ multiplex PCR; TCRdb keeps in-frame clones, though not all of them. The data contain roughly 99,000 clones, over 80% of them singletons. Input material: peripheral blood. All receptors come from a woman aged 30 to 39 with acute or convalescent COVID-19. CDR3s include the opening cysteine and the closing phenylalanine or tryptophan. Each record gives: V gene, J gene, CDR3 protein.

>TRBV5-6|TRBJ2-7
CASSLVPGSYEQYF
>TRBV6-5|TRBJ1-1
CASSYSKWGGTEAFF
>TRBV6-5|TRBJ1-2
CAGTGGIDGYTF
>TRBV4-2|TRBJ2-7
CASSLGTSGDIYEQYF
>TRBV7-3|TRBJ1-6
CASSFTGAGDSPLHF
>TRBV29-1|TRBJ1-2
CSVSQDRGYGYTF
>TRBV6-2/TRBV6-3|TRBJ2-7
CASSYGTGGYEQYF
>TRBV19|TRBJ2-3
CASSIDFGGAGYDTQYF
>TRBV5-4|TRBJ1-1
CASSGGQSNTEAFF
>TRBV28|TRBJ2-1
CASSGAGNEQFF
>TRBV28|TRBJ1-2
CASASGSGEYYGYTF
>TRBV25-1|TRBJ2-1
CASSEGVGGRSDEQFF
>TRBV19|TRBJ2-1
CASRISGGYNEQFF
>TRBV4-3|TRBJ2-3
CASSQDRGAGLANF